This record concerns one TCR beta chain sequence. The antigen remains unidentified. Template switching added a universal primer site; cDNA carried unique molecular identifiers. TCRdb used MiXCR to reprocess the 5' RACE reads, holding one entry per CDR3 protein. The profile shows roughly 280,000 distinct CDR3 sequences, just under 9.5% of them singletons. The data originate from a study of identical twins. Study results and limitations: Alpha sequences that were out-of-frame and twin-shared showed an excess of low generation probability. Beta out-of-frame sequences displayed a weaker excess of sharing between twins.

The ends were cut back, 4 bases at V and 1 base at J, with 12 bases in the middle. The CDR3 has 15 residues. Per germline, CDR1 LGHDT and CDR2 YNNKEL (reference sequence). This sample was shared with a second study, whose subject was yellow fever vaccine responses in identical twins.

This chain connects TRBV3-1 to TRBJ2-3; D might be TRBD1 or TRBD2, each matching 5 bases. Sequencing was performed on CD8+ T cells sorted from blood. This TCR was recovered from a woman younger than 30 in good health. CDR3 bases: TGTGCCAGCAGCCCTGGGACCCTACGCACAGATACGCAGTATTTT. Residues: CASSPGTLRTDTQYF.